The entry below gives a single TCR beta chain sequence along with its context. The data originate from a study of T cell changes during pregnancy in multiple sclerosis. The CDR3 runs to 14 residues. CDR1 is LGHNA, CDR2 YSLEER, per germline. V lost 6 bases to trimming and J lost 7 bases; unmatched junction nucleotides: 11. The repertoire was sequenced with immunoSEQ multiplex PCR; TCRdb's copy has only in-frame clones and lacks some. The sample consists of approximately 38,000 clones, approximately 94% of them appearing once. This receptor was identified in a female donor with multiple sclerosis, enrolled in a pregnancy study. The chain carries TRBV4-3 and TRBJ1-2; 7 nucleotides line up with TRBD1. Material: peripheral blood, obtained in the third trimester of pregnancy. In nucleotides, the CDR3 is TGCGCCAGCAGTCCCACGACAGGGATGGCTGGCTACACCTTC. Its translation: CASSPTTGMAGYTF.